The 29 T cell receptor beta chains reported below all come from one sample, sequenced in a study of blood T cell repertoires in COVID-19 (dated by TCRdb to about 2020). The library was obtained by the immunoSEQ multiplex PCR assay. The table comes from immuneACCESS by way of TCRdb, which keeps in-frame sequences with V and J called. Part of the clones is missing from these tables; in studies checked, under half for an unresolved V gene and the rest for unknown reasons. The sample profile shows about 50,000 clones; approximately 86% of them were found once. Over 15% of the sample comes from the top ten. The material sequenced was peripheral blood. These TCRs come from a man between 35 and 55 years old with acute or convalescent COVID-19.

CDR3 residues: CASSLGRGWKETQYF. In DNA, the CDR3 is TGTGCCAGCAGCTTAGGGAGGGGCTGGAAAGAGACCCAGTACTTC. V gene TRBV7-7 combines with J gene TRBJ2-5, with D tentatively TRBD2 (6 bases). The ends were cut back, 1 base at V and 3 bases at J, with 12 bases in the middle. The CDR3 has 15 residues. The germline V gene has CDR1 SSHAT and CDR2 FNYEAQ (reference sequence).

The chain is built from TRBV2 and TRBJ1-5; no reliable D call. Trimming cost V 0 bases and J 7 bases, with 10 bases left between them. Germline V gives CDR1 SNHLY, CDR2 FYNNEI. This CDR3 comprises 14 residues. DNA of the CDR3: TGTGCCAGCAGTGAAGCTCCGCGGCGACAGCCCCAGCATTTT. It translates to CASSEAPRRQPQHF. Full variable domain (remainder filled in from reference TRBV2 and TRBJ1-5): EPEVTQTPSHQVTQMGQEVILRCVPISNHLYFYWYRQILGQKVEFLVSFYNNEISEKSEIFDDQFSVERPDGSNFTLKIRSTKLEDSAMYFCASSEAPRRQPQHFGDGTRLSIL.

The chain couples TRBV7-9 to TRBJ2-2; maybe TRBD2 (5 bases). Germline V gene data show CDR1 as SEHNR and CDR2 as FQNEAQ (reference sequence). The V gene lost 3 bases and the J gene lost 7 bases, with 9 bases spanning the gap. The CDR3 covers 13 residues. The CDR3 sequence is CASSFRGGGELFF. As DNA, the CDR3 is TGTGCCAGCAGCTTCCGCGGAGGCGGGGAGCTGTTTTTT.

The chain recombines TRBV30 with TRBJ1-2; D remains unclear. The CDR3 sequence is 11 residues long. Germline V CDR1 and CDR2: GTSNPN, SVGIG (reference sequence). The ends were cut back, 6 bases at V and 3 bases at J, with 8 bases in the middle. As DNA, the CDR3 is TGTGCCTGTGAGCCTGACTATGGCTACACCTTC. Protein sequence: CACEPDYGYTF. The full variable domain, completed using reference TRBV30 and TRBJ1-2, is SQTIHQWPATLVQPVGSPLSLECTVEGTSNPNLYWYRQAAGRGLQLLFYSVGIGQISSEVPQNLSASRPQDRQFILSSKKLLLSDSGFYLCACEPDYGYTFGSGTRLTVV.

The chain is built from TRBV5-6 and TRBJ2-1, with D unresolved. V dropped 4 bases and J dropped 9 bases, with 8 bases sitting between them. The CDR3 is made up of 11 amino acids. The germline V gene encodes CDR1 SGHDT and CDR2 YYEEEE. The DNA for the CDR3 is TGTGCCAGCAGCCAATCGAGTGAGCAGTTCTTC. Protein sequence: CASSQSSEQFF. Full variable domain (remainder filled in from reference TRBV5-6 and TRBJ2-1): DAGVTQSPTHLIKTRGQQVTLRCSPKSGHDTVSWYQQALGQGPQFIFQYYEEEERQRGNFPDRFSGHQFPNYSSELNVNALLLGDSALYLCASSQSSEQFFGPGTRLTVL.

The CDR3, as DNA: TGTGCCAGCAGCCCTAGAGGGGAGGGCACCGGGGAGCTGTTTTTT. This translates into CASSPRGEGTGELFF. The rearrangement uses TRBV3-1 (or the pseudogene TRBV3-2) and TRBJ2-2; 7 bases map to TRBD2. The germline gives CDR1 LGHDT, CDR2 YNNKEL (reference sequence). V dropped 4 bases and J dropped 4; count of bases not matched to a gene: 6. This CDR3 has 15 residues.

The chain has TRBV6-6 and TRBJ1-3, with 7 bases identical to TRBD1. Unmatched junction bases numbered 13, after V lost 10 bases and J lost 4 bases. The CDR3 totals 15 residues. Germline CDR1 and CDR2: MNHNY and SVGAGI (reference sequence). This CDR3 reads CATIPTGSYGNTIYF. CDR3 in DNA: TGTGCCACTATCCCGACAGGGTCTTACGGAAACACCATATATTTT.

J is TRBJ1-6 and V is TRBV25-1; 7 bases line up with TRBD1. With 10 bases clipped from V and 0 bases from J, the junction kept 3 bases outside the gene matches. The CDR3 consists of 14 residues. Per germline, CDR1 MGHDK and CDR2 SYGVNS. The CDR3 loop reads CATRDSSYNSPLHF. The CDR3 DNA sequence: TGTGCCACCCGGGACAGCTCCTATAATTCACCCCTCCACTTT.

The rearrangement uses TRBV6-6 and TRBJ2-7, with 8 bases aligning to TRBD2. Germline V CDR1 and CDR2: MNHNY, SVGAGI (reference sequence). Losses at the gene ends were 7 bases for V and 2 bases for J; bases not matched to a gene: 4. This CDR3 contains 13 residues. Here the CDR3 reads CASTRGGTYEQYF. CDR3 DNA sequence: TGTGCCAGCACCCGGGGGGGAACCTACGAGCAGTACTTC.

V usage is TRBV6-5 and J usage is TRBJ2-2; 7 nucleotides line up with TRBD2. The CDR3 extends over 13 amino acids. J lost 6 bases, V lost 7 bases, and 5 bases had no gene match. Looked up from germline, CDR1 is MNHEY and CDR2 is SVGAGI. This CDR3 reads CASKPGGSGELFF. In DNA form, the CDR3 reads TGTGCCAGCAAGCCGGGGGGTTCCGGGGAGCTGTTTTTT.

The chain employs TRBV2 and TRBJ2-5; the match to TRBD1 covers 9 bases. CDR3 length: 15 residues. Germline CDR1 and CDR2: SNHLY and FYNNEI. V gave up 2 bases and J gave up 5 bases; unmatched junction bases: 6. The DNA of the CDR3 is TGTGCCAGCAGTGAAAGAACAGGGGGCACTGAGACCCAGTACTTC. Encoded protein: CASSERTGGTETQYF.

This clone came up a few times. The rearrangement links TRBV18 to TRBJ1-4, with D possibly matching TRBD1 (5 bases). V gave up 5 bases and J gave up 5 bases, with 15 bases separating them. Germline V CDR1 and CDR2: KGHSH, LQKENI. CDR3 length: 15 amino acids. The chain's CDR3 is CASSVTGTINEKLFF. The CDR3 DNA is TGTGCCAGCTCAGTAACCGGGACTATAAATGAAAAACTGTTTTTT. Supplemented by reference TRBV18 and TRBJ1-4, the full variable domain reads NAGVMQNPRHLVRRRGQEARLRCSPMKGHSHVYWYRQLPEEGLKFMVYLQKENIIDESGMPKERFSAEFPKEGPSILRIQQVVRGDSAAYFCASSVTGTINEKLFFGSGTQLSVL.

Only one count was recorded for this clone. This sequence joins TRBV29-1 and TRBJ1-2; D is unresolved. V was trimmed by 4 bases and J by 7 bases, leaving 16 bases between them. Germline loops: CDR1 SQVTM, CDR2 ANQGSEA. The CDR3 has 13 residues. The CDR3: CSVGGLTLGGYTF. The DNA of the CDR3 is TGCAGCGTTGGTGGGCTCACTCTGGGTGGCTACACCTTC. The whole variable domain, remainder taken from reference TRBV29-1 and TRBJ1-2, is SAVISQKPSRDICQRGTSLTIQCQVDSQVTMMFWYRQQPGQSLTLIATANQGSEATYESGFVIDKFPISRPNLTFSTLTVSNMSPEDSSIYLCSVGGLTLGGYTFGSGTRLTVV.

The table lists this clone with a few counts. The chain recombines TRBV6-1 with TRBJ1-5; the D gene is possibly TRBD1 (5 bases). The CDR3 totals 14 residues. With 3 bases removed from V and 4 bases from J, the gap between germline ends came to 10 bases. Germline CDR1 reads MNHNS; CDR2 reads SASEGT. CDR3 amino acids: CASSEWPGNQPQHF. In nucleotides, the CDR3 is TGTGCCAGCAGTGAGTGGCCAGGGAATCAGCCCCAGCATTTT.

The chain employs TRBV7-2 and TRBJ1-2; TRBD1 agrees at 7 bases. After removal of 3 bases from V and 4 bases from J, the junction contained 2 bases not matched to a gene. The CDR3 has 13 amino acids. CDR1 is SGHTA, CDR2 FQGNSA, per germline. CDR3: CASSFDRAYGYTF. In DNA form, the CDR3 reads TGTGCCAGCAGCTTCGACAGGGCCTATGGCTACACCTTC.

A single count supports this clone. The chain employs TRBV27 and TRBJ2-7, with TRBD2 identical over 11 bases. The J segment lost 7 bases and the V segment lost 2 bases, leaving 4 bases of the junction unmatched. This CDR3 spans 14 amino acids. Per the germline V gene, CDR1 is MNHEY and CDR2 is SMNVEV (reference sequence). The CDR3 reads CASSLRVAGGEQYF. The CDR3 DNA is TGTGCCAGCAGTTTAAGGGTAGCGGGAGGGGAGCAGTACTTC.

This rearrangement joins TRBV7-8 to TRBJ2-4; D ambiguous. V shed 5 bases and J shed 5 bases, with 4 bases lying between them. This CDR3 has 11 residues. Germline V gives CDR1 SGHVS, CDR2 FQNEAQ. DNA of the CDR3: TGTGCCAGCAGCCCTGAAAACATTCAGTACTTC. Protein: CASSPENIQYF.

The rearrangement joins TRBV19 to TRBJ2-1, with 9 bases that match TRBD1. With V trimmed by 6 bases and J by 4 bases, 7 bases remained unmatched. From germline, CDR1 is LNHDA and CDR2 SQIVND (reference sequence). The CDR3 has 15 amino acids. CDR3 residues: CASREMGTGYNEQFF. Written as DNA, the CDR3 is TGTGCCAGTAGAGAGATGGGGACAGGGTACAATGAGCAGTTCTTC.

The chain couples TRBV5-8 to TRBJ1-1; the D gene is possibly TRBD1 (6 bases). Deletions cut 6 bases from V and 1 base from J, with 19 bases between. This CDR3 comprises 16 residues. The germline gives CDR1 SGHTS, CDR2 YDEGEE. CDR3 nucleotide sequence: TGTGCCAGCACCCTCCCAATGGGAGGGGGGAACACTGAAGCTTTCTTT. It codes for CASTLPMGGGNTEAFF.

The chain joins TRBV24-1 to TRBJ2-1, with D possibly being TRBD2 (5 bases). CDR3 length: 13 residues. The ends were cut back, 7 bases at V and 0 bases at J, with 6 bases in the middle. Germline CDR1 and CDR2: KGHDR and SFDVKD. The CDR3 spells CATSGGSYNEQFF. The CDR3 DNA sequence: TGTGCCACCAGCGGAGGCTCCTACAATGAGCAGTTCTTC.

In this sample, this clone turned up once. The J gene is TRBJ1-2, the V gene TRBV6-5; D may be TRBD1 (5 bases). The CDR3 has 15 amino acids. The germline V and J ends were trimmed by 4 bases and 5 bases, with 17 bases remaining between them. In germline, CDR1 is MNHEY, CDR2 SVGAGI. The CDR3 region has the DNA TGTGCCAGCAGTTTTGGCCAGGGATTCCGATATGGCTACACCTTC. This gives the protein CASSFGQGFRYGYTF.

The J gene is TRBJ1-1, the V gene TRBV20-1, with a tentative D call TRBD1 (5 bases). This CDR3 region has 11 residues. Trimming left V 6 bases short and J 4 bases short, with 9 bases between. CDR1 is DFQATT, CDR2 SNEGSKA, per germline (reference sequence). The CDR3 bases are TGCAGTGCCCTTAGGGGCACTGAAGCTTTCTTT. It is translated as CSALRGTEAFF.

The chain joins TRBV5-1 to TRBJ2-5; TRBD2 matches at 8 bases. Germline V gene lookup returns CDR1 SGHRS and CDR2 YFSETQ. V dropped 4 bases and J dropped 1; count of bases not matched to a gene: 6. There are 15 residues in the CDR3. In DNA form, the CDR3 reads TGCGCCAGCAGCCCGGGGGGGGACCCCCAAGAGACCCAGTACTTC. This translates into CASSPGGDPQETQYF.

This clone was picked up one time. CDR3 region: CASSPQLGQANTEAFF. CDR3 bases: TGTGCCAGCTCACCACAATTGGGACAGGCGAACACTGAAGCTTTCTTT. V usage is TRBV18 and J usage is TRBJ1-1; 8 positions match TRBD1. The CDR3 covers 16 residues. Looked up from germline, CDR1 is KGHSH and CDR2 is LQKENI. V dropped 1 base and J dropped 1; count of bases not matched to a gene: 5.

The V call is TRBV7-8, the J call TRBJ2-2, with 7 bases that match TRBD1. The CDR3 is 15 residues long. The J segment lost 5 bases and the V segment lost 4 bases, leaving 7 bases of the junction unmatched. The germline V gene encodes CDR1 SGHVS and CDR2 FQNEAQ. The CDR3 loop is CASSSLTGRTGELFF. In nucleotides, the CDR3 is TGTGCCAGCAGCTCATTGACAGGGCGAACCGGGGAGCTGTTTTTT.

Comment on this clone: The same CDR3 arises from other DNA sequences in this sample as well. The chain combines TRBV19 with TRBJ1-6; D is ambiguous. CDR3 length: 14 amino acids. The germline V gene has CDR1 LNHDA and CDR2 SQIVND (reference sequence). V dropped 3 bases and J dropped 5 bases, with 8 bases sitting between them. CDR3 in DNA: TGTGCCAGTAGTATCCGGGATAATAATTCACCCCTCCACTTT. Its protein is CASSIRDNNSPLHF.

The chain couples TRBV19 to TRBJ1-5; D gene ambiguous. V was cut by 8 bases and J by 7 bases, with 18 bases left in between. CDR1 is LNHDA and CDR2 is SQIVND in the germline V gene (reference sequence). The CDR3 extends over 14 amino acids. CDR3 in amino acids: CASEDLRRGQPQHF. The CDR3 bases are TGTGCCAGTGAGGACCTCAGACGCGGGCAGCCCCAGCATTTT.

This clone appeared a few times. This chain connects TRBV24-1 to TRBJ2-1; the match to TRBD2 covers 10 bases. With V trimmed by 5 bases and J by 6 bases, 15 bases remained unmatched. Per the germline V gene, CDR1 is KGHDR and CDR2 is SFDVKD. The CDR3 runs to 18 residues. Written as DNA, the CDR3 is TGTGCCACCAGTGCCCCGCTACGGGCGAGCGGGAGGGCCAATGAGCAGTTCTTC. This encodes CATSAPLRASGRANEQFF.

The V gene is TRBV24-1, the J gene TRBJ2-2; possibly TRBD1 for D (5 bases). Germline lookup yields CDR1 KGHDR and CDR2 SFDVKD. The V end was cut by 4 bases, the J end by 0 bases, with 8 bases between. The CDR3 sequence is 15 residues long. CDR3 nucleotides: TGTGCCACCAGTGAAGGACAAGCGAACACCGGGGAGCTGTTTTTT. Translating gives CATSEGQANTGELFF.